These 7 T cell receptor beta chains originate from one sample sequenced in a study of CD8 T cells in ankylosing spondylitis. MiXCR, run by TCRdb on the 5' RACE reads, gives a single entry per CDR3 protein. This sample has about 250,000 distinct CDR3 sequences; about 30% occur once, and the top ten carry roughly 4%. Specimen: blood, either unsorted or a sorted T cell fraction (not recorded which). Receptors were obtained from a male donor with ankylosing spondylitis or in good health (not recorded which).

This clonotype was seen only once. The V call is TRBV14, the J call TRBJ2-7; D may correspond to TRBD1 or TRBD2 (5 bases each). Germline CDR1 and CDR2: SGHDN and FVKESK. This CDR3 region has 18 residues. Trimming removed 2 bases from V and 4 bases from J, with 24 bases in between. Here the CDR3 reads CASSQTPGITGWNYEQYF. The CDR3 DNA follows: TGTGCCAGCAGCCAAACCCCGGGGATTACAGGTTGGAATTACGAGCAGTACTTC.

This clonotype was seen a few times. The chain is built from TRBV20-1 and TRBJ1-1, with a weak D call TRBD1 (6 bases). The CDR3 covers 13 residues. CDR1 is DFQATT, CDR2 SNEGSKA, per germline (reference sequence). Trimming removed 6 bases at V and 1 base at J, with 12 bases between. CDR3 in amino acids: CSADRSPNTEAFF. CDR3 bases: TGCAGTGCCGACAGGAGTCCGAACACTGAAGCTTTCTTT.

The chain is built from TRBV7-2 and TRBJ2-5, with TRBD2 identical over 9 bases. The CDR3 covers 19 residues. Trimming removed 0 bases from V and 7 bases from J; junction bases left unmatched: 18. CDR1 is SGHTA, CDR2 FQGNSA, per germline. CDR3 loop: CASSLAHSQGSGGRGTQYF. The CDR3 DNA reads as TGTGCCAGCAGCTTAGCCCATAGTCAGGGTAGCGGGGGTCGGGGGACCCAGTACTTC.

This clonotype was seen a few times. V usage is TRBV12-3 or TRBV12-4 and J usage is TRBJ2-3; D possibly matches TRBD1 or TRBD2 (6 bases each). This CDR3 is built from 15 residues. V gave up 7 bases and J gave up 5 bases, with 19 bases separating them. The CDR3 nucleotides read TGTGCCAGCAATCAGGCGGGCAGGGGAGGAGATACGCAGTATTTT. It specifies CASNQAGRGGDTQYF.

There are many counts of this clonotype. The chain links TRBV10-3 to TRBJ2-1; TRBD1 aligns across 8 bases. Germline CDR1 and CDR2: ENHRY and SYGVKD. The ends lost 4 bases at V and 5 bases at J; junction bases unmatched: 4. This CDR3 is 14 amino acids long. In nucleotides, the CDR3 is TGTGCCATCAGTGTTGGACAGGGTAACAATGAGCAGTTCTTC. This codes for CAISVGQGNNEQFF.

J is TRBJ2-1 and V is TRBV7-9, with 7 bases matching TRBD1. Looked up from germline, CDR1 is SEHNR and CDR2 is FQNEAQ (reference sequence). Trimming at V came to 5 bases and at J to 5 bases, leaving 6 bases not matched to a gene. The CDR3 is made up of 14 amino acids. The CDR3 DNA reads as TGTGCCAGCAGCGTGTCCGGGACAGACAATGAGCAGTTCTTC. Protein sequence: CASSVSGTDNEQFF.

The V gene is TRBV6-5, the J gene TRBJ2-7; D call uncertain. Trimming removed 2 bases at V and 3 bases at J, with 11 bases between. Germline CDR1 MNHEY, CDR2 SVGAGI. The CDR3 length is 14 residues. The CDR3 DNA reads TGTGCCAGCAGTTACGGATTGGAAATCTACGAGCAGTACTTC. Residues: CASSYGLEIYEQYF.